The 9 T cell receptor beta chains below were found in one sample sequenced in a study of blood T cell repertoires in COVID-19. Data came from immunoSEQ multiplex PCR; TCRdb stores just in-frame clones and leaves some out. Counted here are 380,000 or so clones, around 90% occurring once; the ten biggest clones make up over 2%. The specimen was PBMCs or T cells enriched from blood (not recorded which). These receptors originate from a woman between 40 and 50 years old with acute COVID-19.

The chain joins TRBV4-2 to TRBJ1-1; D is unresolved. CDR3 length: 14 residues. CDR1 is LGHNA and CDR2 is YNFKEQ in the germline V gene. Trimming took off 0 bases at V and 4 bases at J, with 9 bases between the two ends. The CDR3 protein is CASSQDGPVTEAFF. Here the CDR3 DNA reads TGTGCCAGCAGCCAAGATGGCCCCGTCACTGAAGCTTTCTTT.

The chain couples TRBV25-1 to TRBJ1-1; D gene ambiguous. In germline, CDR1 is MGHDK, CDR2 SYGVNS. V was trimmed by 4 bases and J by 0 bases, leaving 15 bases between them. This CDR3 comprises 16 residues. DNA for the CDR3: TGTGCCAGCAGTGGGCCCACAGCAATCATGAACACTGAAGCTTTCTTT. Protein product: CASSGPTAIMNTEAFF.

The genes are TRBV6-1 and TRBJ1-2, with 9 bases lining up with TRBD1. Germline CDR1 and CDR2: MNHNS and SASEGT. The CDR3 spans 16 residues. V gave up 4 bases and J gave up 6 bases; unmatched junction bases: 12. CDR3 coding DNA: TGTGCCAGCAGTGGTACAGGGGGCGCCGGGCGAAATGGCTACACCTTC. Amino acids: CASSGTGGAGRNGYTF.

This chain joins TRBV4-1 and TRBJ2-5; the D gene is possibly TRBD1 (6 bases). V was pared by 4 bases and J by 1 base, with 16 bases between. Germline CDR1 MGHRA, CDR2 YSYEKL. This CDR3 has 16 amino acids. CDR3 region: CASSLRLQGTQETQYF. CDR3 DNA: TGCGCCAGCAGCCTACGCCTTCAGGGGACCCAAGAGACCCAGTACTTC.

The rearrangement links TRBV19 to TRBJ1-3; D not resolved. This CDR3 contains 16 residues. The germline V and J ends were trimmed by 2 bases and 0 bases, with 11 bases remaining between them. Germline V gene data show CDR1 as LNHDA and CDR2 as SQIVND (reference sequence). The CDR3 DNA is TGTGCCAGTAGTATATCTCACAGCATCTCTGGAAACACCATATATTTT. Encoded protein: CASSISHSISGNTIYF.

The chain recombines TRBV7-9 with TRBJ2-1; D is uncertain. The CDR3 length is 13 residues. V dropped 10 bases and J dropped 0 bases, with 10 bases sitting between them. Germline assignment: CDR1 SEHNR and CDR2 FQNEAQ (reference sequence). This CDR3 reads CATRVSSYNEQFF. The CDR3 nucleotides are TGTGCCACCCGGGTAAGCTCCTACAATGAGCAGTTCTTC.

The rearrangement uses TRBV29-1 and TRBJ1-1, with D unclear. The CDR3 has 11 residues. CDR1 SQVTM and CDR2 ANQGSEA come from the germline V gene. V gave up 3 bases and J gave up 2 bases, with 4 bases separating them. The CDR3 DNA follows: TGCAGCGTTGAGGCTAACACTGAAGCTTTCTTT. It codes for CSVEANTEAFF. Variable domain in full (rest from reference TRBV29-1 and TRBJ1-1): SAVISQKPSRDICQRGTSLTIQCQVDSQVTMMFWYRQQPGQSLTLIATANQGSEATYESGFVIDKFPISRPNLTFSTLTVSNMSPEDSSIYLCSVEANTEAFFGQGTRLTVV.

On this clone: Its ends do not fully match the called genes, so a read error is possible. The chain joins TRBV6-5 to TRBJ1-5; D is unclear. This CDR3 contains 12 residues. Germline V gives CDR1 MNHEY, CDR2 SVGAGI. The DNA for the CDR3 is TGTGCCAGCGGTTATCCGGGACAGCCCCAGCATTTT. It translates to CASGYPGQPQHF.

The chain recombines TRBV19 with TRBJ1-5, with D perhaps matching TRBD1 (6 bases). V lost 0 bases and J 6 bases, leaving 12 bases between the germline ends. This CDR3 region has 15 residues. Germline lookup yields CDR1 LNHDA and CDR2 SQIVND (reference sequence). CDR3 in DNA: TGTGCCAGTAGTATAGAAACAGGGCATGGTCAGCCCCAGCATTTT. Translated: CASSIETGHGQPQHF.